This TCR beta chain was profiled in a study of OX40 agonist ivuxolimab in advanced cancers. Across the study: Those treated in dose escalation had hepatocellular carcinoma, melanoma, renal cell cancer or head and neck cancer. Notes on the study in general: More expanded clones were seen, on average, in CD8+ T cells than in CD4+.

Per the germline V gene, CDR1 is WNHNN and CDR2 is SYGVQD (reference sequence). CDR3 length equals 12 residues. V lost 2 bases to trimming and J lost 7 bases, with 8 bases between them. Profiled with immunoSEQ multiplex PCR; TCRdb holds only in-frame clones, not every one. The data show around 75,000 clones, with around nine tenths seen just once and approximately 2.1% held by the top ten. A word on this clone: Its antigen is not known.

This receptor was taken from an adult with an advanced solid tumor such as melanoma, head and neck, liver or kidney cancer. Sequenced here: CD4+ or CD8+ T cells sorted from blood, sampled in a trial of the OX40 agonist ivuxolimab. This chain uses TRBV10-1 with TRBJ2-5, with unresolved D. CDR3 DNA sequence: TGCGCCAGCAGTGAGCCCGCAGGGACCCAGTACTTC. As protein: CASSEPAGTQYF.